A selection of T cell receptor beta chains follows, all from one sample in a study of T cell responses to AZD1222 COVID-19 vaccine. Repertoires were generated with immunoSEQ multiplex PCR, while TCRdb's copy carries only in-frame clones and drops some. The sample gives 150,000 to 190,000 clones, more than 75% of which show up once; roughly 10% is in the top ten. The sequences come from peripheral blood, collected 28 days after the second AZD1222 dose. Every receptor here comes from an adult who received the AZD1222 COVID-19 vaccine. Each CDR3 is given with its conserved first and last residue.

v_call cdr3_aa
TRBV19 CASMDRGSTDTQYF
TRBV28 CASRTGSSYNSPLHF
TRBV28 CASSFEPKYEQYF
TRBV5-4 CASSSGLETQYF
TRBV5-1 CASSFNFLGSGSGTDTQYF
TRBV2 CASSASGGGYSTDTQYF
TRBV18 CASSPGYGFYEQYF
TRBV6-5 CASRPVIEGNTIYF
TRBV7-2 CASSSRTSANTGELFF
TRBV5-1 CASSRTSAYQETQYF
TRBV12-3/TRBV12-4 CASSLRGNQPQHF
TRBV19 CASSIEGEDGYTF
TRBV19 CASSIDGVKKAFF
TRBV3-1/TRBV3-2 CASSQLASTDTQYF
TRBV19 CASSSDRDSGNTIYF
TRBV7-6 CASSLGGLAGSEQFF
TRBV18 CASSPSLRNSYNEQFF
TRBV18 CASSPDPIYGYTF
TRBV5-1 CASSSGTSGETQYF
TRBV5-4 CASSFGGTYEQYF
TRBV29-1 CSAKTLGTEAFF
TRBV19 CASSKRQGTGGYTF
TRBV29-1 CSVESRGVDTQYF